This T cell receptor (beta chain) was sequenced during a study of blood T cell repertoires in COVID-19. Study-level information: In each case, the material was cDNA or gDNA derived from T cells, B-cell-depleted T cells, or PBMCs.

Participant-given clinical history determined each cohort assignment. Recovered Cohort 3 donors showed two negative PCRs, clearance, or symptom resolution. This CDR3 region has 15 residues. Germline CDR1 reads WSHSY; CDR2 reads SAAADI. V shed 6 bases, J shed 4 bases, and the junction held 8 bases outside the gene matches. In the original analysis: Estimation of nucleated cell counts was performed using reference gene primer amplification. Clones were sequenced by immunoSEQ multiplex PCR, and TCRdb holds only the in-frame ones, with some missing. The DNA was the basis for D and trimming; V, J and clone size are from that table. The repertoire holds about 330,000 clones, with about 87% as singletons.

The genes are TRBV10-2 and TRBJ2-1, with 8 bases lining up with TRBD2. This receptor was taken from a woman aged 25-40 years who had recovered from COVID-19. Material: PBMCs or T cells enriched from blood (not recorded which). CDR3 in amino acids: CASSPIRGGYNEQFF. In DNA, the CDR3 is TGCGCCAGCAGCCCCATACGGGGGGGGTACAATGAGCAGTTCTTC.